This T cell receptor (beta chain) came from a study of glioma-infiltrating T cells. Across the whole study: WHO grade II oligodendrogliomas or astrocytomas, plus non-recurrent WHO grade IV glioblastomas, were sampled. Blood libraries targeted roughly 4- to 11-fold coverage of 1 million or so T cells. General study results and limits: Patients with low tissue-blood divergence carried a signature set of shared blood CDR3 motifs. Only very few CDR3 sequences appeared in both tissue and blood.

Looked up from germline, CDR1 is LGHNA and CDR2 is YSLEER. Losses at the gene ends were 2 bases for V and 4 bases for J; bases not matched to a gene: 8. The CDR3 is made up of 15 amino acids. On this clonotype itself: Its cognate antigen is unknown.

TCR alpha and beta CDR3 regions were amplified from RNA using iRepertoire nested multiplex PCR. TCRdb analysed the multiplex PCR reads with MiXCR anew, one entry per CDR3 protein. Here the sample spans more than 350,000 distinct CDR3 sequences, around 45% being singletons. Material: glioma tissue, nonneoplastic brain tissue, or PBMCs (not recorded which). The chain is built from TRBV4-3 and TRBJ2-7; TRBD2 matches at 7 bases. The TCR was taken from a human donor with low-grade glioma or glioblastoma, undergoing nonglioma brain surgery, or in good health (not recorded which). CDR3 sequence (DNA): TGCGCCAGCAGCCAACGGAGGGAGGGCCGGTACGAGCAGTACTTC. It is translated as CASSQRREGRYEQYF.